A single sample gave rise to the 20 T cell receptor beta chains below, sequenced in a study of identical twins. TCRdb re-derived calls from the 5' RACE reads in MiXCR, one entry per CDR3 protein. The sample carries hundreds of thousands of distinct CDR3 sequences, around a sixth recorded once. The sample was also linked to a second study, of T cells expressing NK-cell markers.

Sample: PBMCs. The receptors were sampled from a woman aged 18-30 years in good health.

Only a few counts were recorded for this clonotype. The chain combines TRBV12-3 or TRBV12-4 with TRBJ1-1; D possibly corresponds to TRBD1 (5 bases). V was shortened by 5 bases and J by 0 bases, with 13 bases between the two germline ends. The CDR3 length is 15 residues. CDR3 sequence reads: CASSPRDGMNTEAFF. The CDR3 nucleotides are TGTGCCAGCAGTCCCCGGGACGGAATGAACACTGAAGCTTTCTTT.

This clonotype was recorded many times. The chain couples TRBV10-3 to TRBJ2-3, with 9 bases that match TRBD2. The J segment lost 3 bases and the V segment lost 4 bases, leaving 2 bases of the junction unmatched. This CDR3 region has 14 residues. Germline CDR1 is ENHRY and CDR2 is SYGVKD. The CDR3 loop is CAISVTSGTDTQYF. Written as DNA, the CDR3 is TGTGCCATCAGTGTAACTAGCGGGACAGATACGCAGTATTTT.

This clonotype was seen a handful of times. This chain links TRBV11-2 with TRBJ1-2, with 7 positions matching TRBD1. Germline CDR1 is SGHAT and CDR2 is FQNNGV. CDR3 length: 12 amino acids. V gave up 7 bases and J gave up 3 bases; unmatched junction bases: 2. The CDR3 DNA sequence: TGTGCCAGCAACGGACAGGACTATGGCTACACCTTC. This encodes CASNGQDYGYTF.

The sample holds a few counts of this clonotype. This sequence joins TRBV29-1 and TRBJ2-7; the D gene is possibly TRBD1 (6 bases). This CDR3 has 16 amino acids. Germline values: CDR1 SQVTM, CDR2 ANQGSEA. V lost 7 bases, J lost 3 bases, and 25 bases lay in between. CDR3 sequence (DNA): TGCAGCGCCTCATCCCCTCTCCGGCAGGGGATCTACGAGCAGTACTTC. This encodes CSASSPLRQGIYEQYF.

The chain couples TRBV5-1 to TRBJ2-7; 7 bases match TRBD1. CDR1 and CDR2 (germline): SGHRS, YFSETQ. V was pared by 3 bases and J by 6 bases, with 12 bases of the junction left unmatched. CDR3 length equals 15 residues. CDR3 DNA: TGCGCCAGCAGCTGGGGACAGCGGACCCAGGGCGAGCAGTACTTC. Residues: CASSWGQRTQGEQYF. Variable domain in full (rest from reference TRBV5-1 and TRBJ2-7): KAGVTQTPRYLIKTRGQQVTLSCSPISGHRSVSWYQQTPGQGLQFLFEYFSETQRNKGNFPGRFSGRQFSNSRSEMNVSTLELGDSALYLCASSWGQRTQGEQYFGPGTRLTVT.

This chain links TRBV9 with TRBJ1-2; D is unclear. V was trimmed by 0 bases and J by 4 bases, leaving 13 bases between them. The CDR3 consists of 15 residues. Germline assignment: CDR1 SGDLS and CDR2 YYNGEE. The CDR3 is CASSVDSSLGYGYTF. DNA of the CDR3: TGTGCCAGCAGCGTAGATAGTAGCCTTGGCTATGGCTACACCTTC.

The gene calls are TRBV5-5 and TRBJ2-3, with 9 nucleotides matching TRBD2. Trimming cost V 2 bases and J 7 bases; bases outside gene matches: 11. This CDR3 is 16 amino acids long. Germline V gene data show CDR1 as SGHKS and CDR2 as YYEKEE (reference sequence). The CDR3 nucleotides read TGTGCCAGCAGCTTTTCTGGCGGAGCGGGAGGAAATACGCAGTATTTT. It is translated as CASSFSGGAGGNTQYF.

The rearrangement uses TRBV29-1 and TRBJ2-3; the D gene could be TRBD1 or TRBD2 (5 bases each). CDR1 and CDR2 from the germline V gene are SQVTM and ANQGSEA. The CDR3 sequence is 12 residues long. The germline V and J ends were trimmed by 6 bases and 6 bases, with 13 bases remaining between them. Here the CDR3 reads CSVPAGTDTQYF. CDR3 DNA sequence: TGCAGCGTCCCTGCAGGGACGGATACGCAGTATTTT.

This clonotype came up many times. The chain links TRBV20-1 to TRBJ2-5; D gene unclear. CDR3 length equals 10 residues. V gave up 4 bases and J gave up 6 bases, with 6 bases separating them. CDR1 and CDR2 from the germline V gene are DFQATT and SNEGSKA (reference sequence). CDR3 bases: TGCAGTGCTATGAGGCAGACCCAGTACTTC. It codes for CSAMRQTQYF.

This clonotype was counted a few times. This chain uses TRBV20-1 with TRBJ2-2; D is undetermined. Trimming cost V 4 bases and J 1 base, with 4 bases left between them. The CDR3 is 12 residues long. CDR1 is DFQATT, CDR2 SNEGSKA, per germline (reference sequence). CDR3 loop: CSAIGNTGELFF. The CDR3 DNA follows: TGCAGTGCTATCGGGAACACCGGGGAGCTGTTTTTT.

The table lists this clonotype with many counts. The chain uses TRBV5-1 and TRBJ1-1; 8 bases match TRBD1. V shed 4 bases and J 3 bases; nucleotides not matched to a gene: 5. The CDR3 loop spans 14 amino acids. Germline CDR1 is SGHRS and CDR2 is YFSETQ. This CDR3 is CASSADRADTEAFF. The CDR3 DNA follows: TGCGCCAGCAGCGCGGACAGGGCGGACACTGAAGCTTTCTTT.

This chain uses TRBV18 with TRBJ2-1; 8 bases are a match to TRBD1. The CDR3 has 16 residues. Trimming cost V 3 bases and J 4 bases; bases outside gene matches: 8. Germline loops: CDR1 KGHSH, CDR2 LQKENI. The CDR3 sequence: CASSPRLGTGYNEQFF. The CDR3 nucleotides are TGTGCCAGCTCACCGAGGCTAGGGACAGGATACAATGAGCAGTTCTTC.

Only a few counts were recorded for this clonotype. The V gene is TRBV5-1, the J gene TRBJ2-1; D possibly corresponds to TRBD2 (6 bases). The germline CDR1 and CDR2 sequences are SGHRS and YFSETQ. There are 18 residues in the CDR3. Trimming removed 0 bases at V and 1 base at J, with 17 bases between. This chain's CDR3 is CASSLGGSGGGSYNEQFF. The CDR3, as DNA: TGCGCCAGCAGCTTGGGGGGCTCCGGTGGGGGGTCCTACAATGAGCAGTTCTTC.

The V call is TRBV5-1, the J call TRBJ2-5; 7 bases fit TRBD2. The germline CDR1 and CDR2 sequences are SGHRS and YFSETQ. The length of the CDR3 is 15 residues. V trimming: 4 bases; J trimming: 7 bases; junction bases outside the gene matches: 13. The CDR3 sequence is CASSLRAGRTGTQYF. In DNA, the CDR3 is TGCGCCAGCAGCCTACGAGCGGGGCGGACCGGGACCCAGTACTTC.

The V gene is TRBV7-9, the J gene TRBJ2-7, with TRBD1 matching over 7 bases. Germline assignment: CDR1 SEHNR and CDR2 FQNEAQ (reference sequence). The V and J ends lost 5 bases and 2 bases, in that order; junction bases with no gene match: 6. There are 14 residues in the CDR3. CDR3 in amino acids: CASSERQGPYEQYF. Here the CDR3 DNA reads TGTGCCAGCAGCGAACGACAGGGTCCCTACGAGCAGTACTTC.

A few counts support this clonotype. This chain connects TRBV6-1 to TRBJ2-7; D remains unclear. This CDR3 region has 14 residues. V was cut by 4 bases and J by 2 bases, with 12 bases left in between. The germline V gene has CDR1 MNHNS and CDR2 SASEGT. The CDR3, as DNA: TGTGCCAGCAGTGTTCATCGTGAGGCCTACGAGCAGTACTTC. This translates into CASSVHREAYEQYF.

The chain carries TRBV10-1 and TRBJ2-2, with 7 bases matching TRBD2. This CDR3 is built from 15 residues. The germline CDR1 and CDR2 sequences are WNHNN and SYGVQD (reference sequence). V lost 7 bases, J lost 4 bases, and 9 bases stayed unmatched. CDR3 amino acids: CASNFPTSSTGELFF. The CDR3 DNA reads as TGCGCCAGCAACTTTCCGACTAGCTCCACCGGGGAGCTGTTTTTT.

This clonotype was detected a few times. This chain uses TRBV6-2 or TRBV6-3 with TRBJ2-7; TRBD2 agrees at 11 bases. V shed 2 bases, J shed 5 bases, and the junction held 8 bases outside the gene matches. The CDR3 extends over 16 amino acids. The germline gives CDR1 MNHEY, CDR2 SVGEGT. CDR3 coding DNA: TGTGCCAGCAGTTACGCCGGACTAGCGGGTATCGACGAGCAGTACTTC. Protein sequence: CASSYAGLAGIDEQYF.

The V gene is TRBV20-1, the J gene TRBJ2-7; D might be TRBD2 (6 bases). The CDR3 is made up of 13 amino acids. The germline V gene encodes CDR1 DFQATT and CDR2 SNEGSKA (reference sequence). Trimming took off 5 bases at V and 0 bases at J, with 11 bases between the two ends. The CDR3 DNA is TGCAGTGCTGCCCCCGGGAGCTCCTACGAGCAGTACTTC. Protein: CSAAPGSSYEQYF.

The chain has TRBV7-2 and TRBJ2-1; D remains ambiguous. Germline V gene data show CDR1 as SGHTA and CDR2 as FQGNSA. V was shortened by 6 bases and J by 10 bases, with 13 bases between the two germline ends. The CDR3 contains 12 residues. The CDR3 DNA is TGTGCCAGCAGTCTTCTGCTTAGGGAGCAGTTCTTC. As protein: CASSLLLREQFF.